This section outlines one TCR beta chain sequence together with its context. Its specificity is unknown. This sample was taken from a study of identical twins. The junction had 5 bases not matched to a gene; V was cut back by 3 bases and J by 3 bases. The CDR3 consists of 15 residues. The germline gives CDR1 SGHTA, CDR2 FQGTGA. Findings of the study overall: Within monozygotic twins, out-of-frame TCR alpha sharing was underestimated by the models. Excess low generation probability was seen in twin-shared out-of-frame alpha sequences. Carriage of fewer insertions was seen in abundant cord blood beta clonotypes, whereas memory repertoires showed none.

TCRdb ran MiXCR on the 5' RACE reads and lists one entry per CDR3 protein. The table lists nearly 900,000 distinct CDR3 sequences, over 9% of them singletons. These data were likewise used in another study, on yellow fever vaccine responses in identical twins.

The sample consisted of PBMCs. The clonotype comes from a woman younger than 30 in good health. The chain couples TRBV7-3 to TRBJ2-1; the match to TRBD2 covers 7 bases. CDR3 in DNA: TGTGCCAGCAGCTTCCTAGCGGTCGACTACAATGAGCAGTTCTTC. Its protein product is CASSFLAVDYNEQFF.